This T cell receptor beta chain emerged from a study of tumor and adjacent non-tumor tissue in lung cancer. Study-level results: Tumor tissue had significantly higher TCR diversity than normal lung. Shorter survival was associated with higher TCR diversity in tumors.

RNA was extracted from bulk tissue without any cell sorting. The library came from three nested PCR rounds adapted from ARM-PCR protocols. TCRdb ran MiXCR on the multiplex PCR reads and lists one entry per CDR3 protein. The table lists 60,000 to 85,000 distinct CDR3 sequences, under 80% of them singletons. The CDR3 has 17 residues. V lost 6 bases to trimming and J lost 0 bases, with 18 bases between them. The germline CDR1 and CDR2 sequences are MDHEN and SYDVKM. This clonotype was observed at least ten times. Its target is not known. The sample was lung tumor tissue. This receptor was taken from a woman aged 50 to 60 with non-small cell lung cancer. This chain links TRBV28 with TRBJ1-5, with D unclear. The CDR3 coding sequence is TGTGCCAGCAGCGATACGACACCCCAATATAGCAATCAGCCCCAGCATTTT. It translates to CASSDTTPQYSNQPQHF.